These 5 T cell receptor beta chains share one sample of origin, sequenced in a study of blood T cell repertoires in COVID-19. Sequenced by immunoSEQ multiplex PCR; TCRdb stores in-frame clones only, minus some. The sample lists tens of thousands of clones; approximately 88% were seen once. The sequencing sample was made of peripheral blood. Receptors originate from a man aged 50-60 years with active COVID-19.

This clone was seen more than once but under ten times. This chain links TRBV5-6 with TRBJ2-1, with 7 bases matching TRBD1. In germline, CDR1 is SGHDT, CDR2 YYEEEE. The junction had 4 bases not matched to a gene; V was cut back by 0 bases and J by 7 bases. CDR3 length: 14 amino acids. CDR3 protein: CASSLVGTANEQFF. Written as DNA, the CDR3 is TGTGCCAGCAGCTTGGTGGGGACAGCAAATGAGCAGTTCTTC.

The J gene is TRBJ2-5, the V gene TRBV2; D is ambiguous. Germline-derived CDR1 and CDR2 are SNHLY and FYNNEI. The CDR3 has 13 residues. V was pared by 3 bases and J by 1 base, with 6 bases between. Here the CDR3 reads CASSERSQETQYF. In DNA form, the CDR3 reads TGTGCCAGCAGTGAGCGTTCCCAAGAGACCCAGTACTTC.

The chain recombines TRBV7-3 with TRBJ2-1; D perhaps matches TRBD2 (5 bases). The CDR3 contains 15 residues. Germline CDR1 SGHTA, CDR2 FQGTGA. Trimming stripped 5 bases from V and 9 bases from J, with 20 bases between. The CDR3 DNA reads TGTGCCAGCAGCCCCGGACTTCACCAGGCAGGTGAGCAGTTCTTC. This translates into CASSPGLHQAGEQFF.

The rearrangement links TRBV27 to TRBJ1-5; D not resolved. CDR3 length: 15 residues. Germline V CDR1 and CDR2: MNHEY, SMNVEV (reference sequence). Trimming took 3 bases from V and 0 from J, leaving 9 bases between them. The CDR3 loop reads CASSLAGFSNQPQHF. CDR3 coding DNA: TGTGCCAGCAGTTTGGCGGGATTTAGCAATCAGCCCCAGCATTTT.

V is TRBV28 and J is TRBJ1-2, with 9 bases lining up with TRBD1. This CDR3 is built from 17 residues. The V gene's germline CDR1 is MDHEN and CDR2 SYDVKM. V lost 3 bases, J lost 9 bases, and 17 bases stayed unmatched. The CDR3 spells CASSFGGSQDRGDRYTF. The CDR3 DNA follows: TGTGCCAGCAGTTTCGGGGGTTCGCAGGACAGGGGAGATCGCTACACCTTC.